This T cell receptor (beta chain) appears in the sequencing data of a study of blood T cells in healthy people across ages. Study-wide points: Estimated diversity across one million T cells was deemed an underestimate.

This clonotype appeared a few times. Its cognate antigen is unknown. Then a second PCR, running roughly 7 to 11 cycles, was carried out with a sample-barcoded 5' primer and a J-beta primer mix. In TCRdb, the 5' RACE reads were re-called with MiXCR into one record per CDR3 protein. Among some 1.5 million distinct CDR3 sequences listed, over 25% were seen once. Peripheral blood from each donor was collected in a volume of about 10 milliliters. Samples each had at least 6 micrograms of total RNA extracted. This receptor was identified in a woman between 25 and 40 years old in good health. The sample comprised blood.

DNA for the CDR3: TGTGCCAGCACCGAGGGGACCGCCGGAACTGAAGCTTTCTTT. It codes for CASTEGTAGTEAFF. The V call is TRBV2, the J call TRBJ1-1; D perhaps matches TRBD1 (5 bases). CDR1 and CDR2 (germline): SNHLY, FYNNEI. The CDR3 loop spans 14 amino acids. The V gene lost 7 bases and the J gene lost 5 bases, with 17 bases spanning the gap.